This T cell receptor beta chain originates from a study of Tregs in tolerant kidney transplant recipients (dated by TCRdb to between 2017 and 2020). Describing the broader study: Other Treg samples came from a roughly three-day mixed lymphocyte reaction with belatacept, some followed by an approximately 5-day donor restimulation, before sorting recipient CD4+CD25+CD127- cells. During sorting of primary belatacept mixed lymphocyte reaction cultures, recipient cells were distinguished from donor cells with antibodies. The study applied TCRbeta sequencing to find donor-specific regulatory T cells before combined kidney and bone marrow transplantation and then followed those same cells after transplant. Several methods of expanding Tregs specific for an allogeneic donor were compared by TCRbeta repertoire sequencing in a few healthy controls. General findings and caveats noted by the study authors: Biological reproducibility was not directly assessed, although technical replication error appeared to be minimal. The most biologically relevant and donor-specific TCRbeta repertoire appeared to be identified by expanding Tregs with activated donor B cells. Because the study included only a small number of patients, the results must be confirmed in larger populations and under other immunosuppression protocols.

The V end gives up 6 bases and the J end 2 bases, leaving 6 bases in the junction not matched to a gene. CDR1 and CDR2 are drawn from the germline V gene: SGHAT, FQNNGV. The CDR3 sequence holds 16 residues, the cysteine and phenylalanine included. Only the CDR3 portion is preserved as DNA: 48 bases, with reading frame beginning at the first base. Genomic DNA was extracted from sorted cells with the QIAGEN DNeasy Blood and Tissue Kit for TCRbeta CDR3 sequencing. Through immunoSEQ, high-throughput TCRbeta CDR3 sequencing was done commercially, including PCR amplification with internal controls and bias correction. For the original study's pipeline: A unique productive TCRbeta sequence was defined by the CDR3 nucleotide sequence when primers matched, and otherwise by the CDR3 amino acid sequence together with the Vbeta and Jbeta genes. A sequence counted as donor-reactive if, in CFSE-low cells, the sequence had a frequency of at least 0.01% and was expanded at least 5-fold compared with unstimulated cells. Jensen-Shannon divergence calculated on the top 100 TCRbeta sequences ranked by frequency was used to measure repertoire divergence. For samples with multiple sequencing runs, sorting error was corrected separately for each run before the runs were pooled. Imported from immuneACCESS, the table was reduced by TCRdb to in-frame sequences with V and J called. These copies leave out some clones; in studies compared against another copy, an unresolved V gene accounts for under half, and the cause of the remainder is not known. For V, J and clone size, that table is used; D and trimming come from the DNA. The sample table lists about 44,000 clones, just under 97% of them with a count of one. Together, the top ten hold around 0.4% of the sample.

Blood from healthy controls was obtained either as purchased buffy coats or from healthy volunteers. Healthy control blood was separated into PBMCs by Ficoll density gradient and cryopreserved, and patient PBMCs were collected both before and after transplant. Of note for this clone: No antigen is known for it. Per-base quality was not reported, and no clone a single base away is much larger than it.

The chain links TRBV11-2 with TRBJ2-1; 11 middle bases align to TRBD2. This receptor was obtained from a human donor in good health. The sample comprised Tregs from blood cultured with allogeneic cells. CDR3 loop: CASSYSGGAAYNEQFF. Read as DNA, the sequence is TGTGCCAGCAGTTATAGCGGGGGGGCCGCCTACAATGAGCAGTTCTTC.